A selection of T cell receptor beta chains follows, all from one sample in a study of cytomegalovirus exposure and HLA in healthy donors. The method was immunoSEQ multiplex PCR; TCRdb's version includes in-frame clones alone and lacks a portion of them. In the table there are under 200,000 clones, over 80% of which are singletons. The sequenced sample was PBMCs. Receptors were obtained from a male donor in good health and CMV-seropositive. Both conserved end residues are part of each CDR3. Fields, in order: V gene, J gene, D gene, clone size, CDR3 protein, CDR3 DNA. A D gene is named only where the DNA matches it firmly. For some rows the clone size is stated as once, few or many, or as a class when expanded; others skip it.

>TRBV11-3|TRBJ2-7|TRBD1|.
CASSTLTGTYEQYF
TGTGCCAGCAGCACCTTGACAGGGACCTACGAGCAGTACTTC
>TRBV5-6|TRBJ2-1|TRBD2|.
CASSLAGRSGRTDEQFF
TGTGCCAGCAGCTTGGCGGGTCGTAGCGGGCGTACCGATGAGCAGTTCTTC
>TRBV4-1|TRBJ2-7|TRBD1|.
CASSQFGTGANEQYF
TGCGCCAGCAGCCAATTTGGGACAGGGGCAAACGAGCAGTACTTC
>TRBV5-1|TRBJ2-7|TRBD2|once
CASSILAGGEQYF
TGCGCCAGCAGCATACTAGCGGGAGGCGAGCAGTACTTC
>TRBV6-6|TRBJ2-5|TRBD1|.
CASRSQGAETQYF
TGTGCCAGCAGATCACAGGGGGCGGAGACCCAGTACTTC
>TRBV5-5|TRBJ1-4|.|.
CASSLRQGPLSGEKLFF
TGTGCCAGCAGCTTGCGGCAGGGGCCCCTCAGCGGCGAAAAACTGTTTTTT
>TRBV6-4|TRBJ2-1|.|once
CASSDSRRSSYNEQFF
TGTGCCAGCAGTGACTCGAGGAGGAGCTCCTACAATGAGCAGTTCTTC
>TRBV21-1|TRBJ2-7|.|.
CASSKALNQREYEQYF
TGTGCCAGCAGCAAAGCGCTGAACCAGCGGGAGTACGAGCAGTACTTC
>TRBV7-7|TRBJ2-5|TRBD2|.
CASSATGTSGETQYF
TGTGCTAGCAGCGCAACCGGGACTAGCGGGGAGACCCAGTACTTC
>TRBV6-4|TRBJ2-7|TRBD2|.
CASRSGLAIRSSYEQYF
TGTGCCAGCAGATCGGGACTAGCCATCCGAAGCTCCTACGAGCAGTACTTC
>TRBV6-5|TRBJ1-2|.|.
CASSQQGASGYGYTF
TGTGCCAGCAGCCAACAGGGAGCTAGTGGCTATGGCTACACCTTC
>TRBV14|TRBJ2-1|TRBD2|.
CASSQLAGGTYNEQFF
TGTGCCAGCAGCCAGCTAGCGGGAGGCACCTACAATGAGCAGTTCTTC
>TRBV6-1|TRBJ2-7|.|.
CASRPGLQLEQYF
TGTGCCAGCAGGCCGGGACTCCAGCTTGAGCAGTACTTC
>TRBV5-1|TRBJ2-3|TRBD2|.
CASRSGLAGADTQYF
TGCGCCAGCAGATCAGGGCTAGCGGGGGCAGATACGCAGTATTTT
>TRBV2|TRBJ2-2|.|.
CASGAVSVGELFF
TGTGCCTCAGGAGCGGTTTCGGTCGGGGAGCTGTTTTTT
>TRBV4-2|TRBJ1-1|.|.
CASSQDPTGTNTEAFF
TGTGCCAGCAGCCAAGATCCCACAGGGACGAACACTGAAGCTTTCTTT
>TRBV5-6|TRBJ2-1|TRBD2|many
CASSSAGDEQFF
TGTGCCAGCAGCTCAGCGGGGGATGAGCAGTTCTTC
>TRBV19|TRBJ2-7|.|.
CASSIEDSPEQYF
TGTGCCAGTAGTATAGAGGACAGCCCCGAGCAGTACTTC
>TRBV5-6|TRBJ2-7|TRBD1|.
CASAPGGSYEQYF
TGTGCCAGCGCGCCAGGGGGCTCCTACGAGCAGTACTTC
>TRBV10-3|TRBJ2-5|.|.
CAIRREETQYF
TGTGCCATCAGGAGAGAGGAGACCCAGTACTTC
>TRBV5-1|TRBJ2-7|TRBD2|.
CASSLGLAASYEQYF
TGCGCCAGCAGCTTGGGACTAGCGGCCTCCTACGAGCAGTACTTC
>TRBV6-5|TRBJ1-1|TRBD1|few
CASSYPTGAGIEAFF
TGTGCCAGCAGTTACCCTACAGGGGCCGGGATTGAAGCTTTCTTT
>TRBV7-9|TRBJ1-1|.|few
CSSSFGRAGAFF
TGTTCCAGCAGCTTCGGCAGGGCTGGAGCTTTCTTT
>TRBV7-9|TRBJ2-7|.|.
CSSSLDGARVEQYF
TGTTCCAGCAGCTTAGATGGGGCGCGAGTCGAGCAGTACTTC
>TRBV9|TRBJ2-1|TRBD2|.
CASSVAGGWYNEQFF
TGTGCCAGCAGCGTAGCGGGAGGGTGGTACAATGAGCAGTTCTTC
>TRBV4-1|TRBJ2-7|.|.
CASSQGNVGDYEQYF
TGCGCCAGCAGCCAAGGTAATGTAGGAGACTACGAGCAGTACTTC
>TRBV5-1|TRBJ1-1|.|.
CASSSQGNTEAFF
TGCGCCAGCAGCAGTCAGGGGAACACTGAAGCTTTCTTT
>TRBV5-1|TRBJ2-3|.|.
CASSWPPSSASTDTQYF
TGCGCCAGCAGCTGGCCCCCCTCTAGCGCAAGCACAGATACGCAGTATTTT
>TRBV30|TRBJ2-5|TRBD2|.
CAWSVGTSGEGETQYF
TGTGCCTGGAGTGTTGGAACTAGCGGAGAGGGGGAGACCCAGTACTTC
>TRBV7-6|TRBJ2-7|TRBD2|.
CASSLAPSGSNIPYEQYF
TGTGCCAGCAGCTTAGCTCCTAGCGGGAGCAATATCCCCTACGAGCAGTACTTC
>TRBV7-9|TRBJ2-4|TRBD1|.
CASSSPGQGTIQYF
TGTGCCAGCAGCTCCCCGGGACAGGGAACCATTCAGTACTTC
>TRBV4-3|TRBJ2-5|TRBD2|.
CASSQDRLRLAGGEEQYF
TGCGCCAGCAGCCAAGATCGTCTGAGACTAGCGGGAGGTGAGGAGCAGTACTTC
>TRBV30|TRBJ2-6|TRBD1|.
CAWTLRGLGANVLTF
TGTGCCTGGACCCTCAGGGGGCTTGGGGCCAACGTCCTGACTTTC
>TRBV27|TRBJ1-4|.|.
CASSLRQSNEKLFF
TGTGCCAGCAGTTTAAGACAGTCTAATGAAAAACTGTTTTTT
>TRBV27|TRBJ2-1|.|.
CASSTRLEQFF
TGTGCCAGCAGCACGCGCCTGGAGCAGTTCTTC
>TRBV28|TRBJ2-3|TRBD1|.
CASSSRQGSTDTQYF
TGTGCCAGCAGTTCCCGACAGGGGAGCACAGATACGCAGTATTTT
>TRBV7-6|TRBJ2-1|.|.
CASSLEERGYNEQFF
TGTGCCAGCAGCTTAGAGGAAAGGGGATACAATGAGCAGTTCTTC
>TRBV5-1|TRBJ1-2|.|.
CASSLFSEGGYTF
TGCGCCAGCAGCTTGTTCTCCGAGGGTGGCTACACCTTC
>TRBV7-9|TRBJ1-1|TRBD1|.
CASRPTGGSEAFF
TGTGCCAGCAGGCCGACAGGGGGGTCTGAAGCTTTCTTT
>TRBV5-1|TRBJ2-1|TRBD2|.
CASSSTSAHYNEQFF
TGCGCCAGCAGCTCGACTAGCGCCCACTACAATGAGCAGTTCTTC
>TRBV6-6|TRBJ2-7|TRBD1|.
CASRTGDYEQYF
TGTGCCAGCAGAACAGGGGACTACGAGCAGTACTTC
>TRBV7-9|TRBJ2-2|.|.
CASSLDSRGWELFF
TGTGCCAGCAGCTTAGACTCCCGGGGATGGGAGCTGTTTTTT